Presented here are 26 T cell receptor beta chains from one specimen sequenced in a study of blood T cell repertoires in COVID-19. Some clones are missing from TCRdb's copy, which holds only in-frame ones; the method was immunoSEQ multiplex PCR. The sample holds about 270,000 clones, approximately 86% seen once. The sample comprised PBMCs or T cells enriched from blood (not recorded which). Receptors were obtained from a woman younger than 45 who had recovered from COVID-19.

This clone came up once. The V and J genes are TRBV5-8 and TRBJ2-3; no clear D. Between the trimmed V and J ends, which lost 4 bases and 2 bases, there was a span of 5 bases. The CDR3 is made up of 12 amino acids. Germline V CDR1 and CDR2: SGHTS, YDEGEE. The CDR3 here is CASSRVTDTQYF. Here the CDR3 DNA reads TGTGCCAGCAGCCGGGTCACAGATACGCAGTATTTT.

V usage is TRBV4-1 and J usage is TRBJ1-3; D uncertain. V lost 0 bases, J lost 9 bases, and 15 bases lay in between. Germline V gives CDR1 MGHRA, CDR2 YSYEKL. This CDR3 region has 15 residues. CDR3 sequence reads: CASSQEHSLFGTIYF. The CDR3 bases are TGCGCCAGCAGCCAAGAGCACAGCCTTTTTGGCACCATATATTTT.

V and J are TRBV7-6 and TRBJ2-5; 7 bases are shared with TRBD2. Germline assignment: CDR1 SGHVS and CDR2 FNYEAQ. Germline trimming cut 5 bases from V and 5 bases from J; bases unmatched to any gene: 8. This CDR3 spans 14 amino acids. The CDR3 region is CASSPGLWGETQYF. The CDR3 DNA follows: TGTGCCAGCAGCCCGGGACTATGGGGGGAGACCCAGTACTTC.

The chain employs TRBV6-5 and TRBJ1-4; D remains ambiguous. Germline V gene sequence: CDR1 MNHEY, CDR2 SVGAGI. V was shortened by 4 bases and J by 1 base, with 13 bases between the two germline ends. The CDR3 consists of 16 residues. CDR3: CASSSAAARTNEKLFF. The CDR3 nucleotides are TGTGCCAGCAGTTCTGCGGCCGCCAGAACTAATGAAAAACTGTTTTTT.

This clone was observed at least ten times. The chain employs TRBV18 and TRBJ2-6; perhaps TRBD1 as D (5 bases). Germline-derived CDR1 and CDR2 are KGHSH and LQKENI. The germline V and J ends were trimmed by 0 bases and 2 bases, with 8 bases remaining between them. The CDR3 contains 16 residues. The CDR3 sequence is CASSPPSGPGANVLTF. The DNA of the CDR3 is TGTGCCAGCTCACCACCGTCAGGGCCTGGGGCCAACGTCCTGACTTTC.

The rearrangement uses TRBV7-9 and TRBJ2-7; possibly TRBD1 for D (6 bases). CDR1 is SEHNR, CDR2 FQNEAQ, per germline (reference sequence). CDR3 length equals 14 residues. V was shortened by 10 bases and J by 0 bases, with 16 bases between the two germline ends. The CDR3 DNA follows: TGTGCCATCCGCCGGGACACCGACTCCTACGAGCAGTACTTC. Protein sequence: CAIRRDTDSYEQYF.

The chain links TRBV5-1 to TRBJ2-7; 9 bases agree with TRBD1. Germline-derived CDR1 and CDR2 are SGHRS and YFSETQ. The CDR3 is 13 amino acids. Trimming removed 7 bases from V and 2 bases from J; junction bases left unmatched: 4. CDR3 sequence reads: CASGRTGAYEQYF. As DNA, the CDR3 is TGCGCCAGCGGAAGGACAGGGGCCTACGAGCAGTACTTC. The whole variable domain, remainder taken from reference TRBV5-1 and TRBJ2-7, is KAGVTQTPRYLIKTRGQQVTLSCSPISGHRSVSWYQQTPGQGLQFLFEYFSETQRNKGNFPGRFSGRQFSNSRSEMNVSTLELGDSALYLCASGRTGAYEQYFGPGTRLTVT.

The chain joins TRBV5-6 to TRBJ2-3, with TRBD2 matching 8 bases. CDR1 SGHDT and CDR2 YYEEEE come from the germline V gene. The CDR3 has 17 amino acids. V shed 2 bases, J shed 1 base, and the junction held 9 bases outside the gene matches. The CDR3 sequence is CASSFSVWRGGTDTQYF. CDR3 in DNA: TGTGCCAGCAGCTTCAGTGTGTGGCGGGGGGGCACAGATACGCAGTATTTT.

As to this clone: Additional DNA sequences in this sample encode the identical CDR3. The chain employs TRBV18 and TRBJ2-1; D remains unclear. CDR1 and CDR2 from the germline V gene are KGHSH and LQKENI. This CDR3 spans 14 amino acids. V was shortened by 3 bases and J by 7 bases, with 13 bases between the two germline ends. The DNA of the CDR3 is TGTGCCAGCTCACCTGGAGCCGCACAAAATGAGCAGTTCTTC. Its protein product is CASSPGAAQNEQFF.

The V call is TRBV7-2, the J call TRBJ1-5; no clear D gene. CDR1 and CDR2 from the germline V gene are SGHTA and FQGNSA. V was pared by 4 bases and J by 4 bases, with 5 bases between. The CDR3 is made up of 12 amino acids. The CDR3 coding sequence is TGTGCCAGCAGCTCCCCAAATCAGCCCCAGCATTTT. Amino acid sequence: CASSSPNQPQHF.

J is TRBJ2-1 and V is TRBV9; D might be TRBD1 (5 bases). Germline V lookup: CDR1 SGDLS, CDR2 YYNGEE. Between the trimmed V and J ends, which lost 3 bases and 8 bases, there was a span of 18 bases. This CDR3 is 15 amino acids long. The CDR3 loop is CASSAQGRGADEQFF. CDR3 coding DNA: TGTGCCAGCAGCGCTCAGGGCCGAGGTGCCGATGAGCAGTTCTTC.

The CDR3 loop is CASSVSDWGAEAFF. The CDR3 DNA is TGTGCCAGCAGCGTCTCCGATTGGGGGGCTGAAGCTTTCTTT. This chain links TRBV9 with TRBJ1-1; a possible D gene is TRBD1 (5 bases). The CDR3 loop spans 14 amino acids. CDR1 is SGDLS and CDR2 is YYNGEE in the germline V gene. The V gene lost 2 bases and the J gene lost 6 bases, with 14 bases spanning the gap.

The chain uses TRBV5-8 and TRBJ1-5; D may be TRBD1 (6 bases). Trimming removed 0 bases from V and 8 bases from J, with 12 bases in between. The V gene's germline CDR1 is SGHTS and CDR2 YDEGEE. CDR3 length: 14 amino acids. The CDR3 nucleotides are TGTGCCAGCAGCTTGGGGCAGGGGAGGGAGCCCCAGCATTTT. This encodes CASSLGQGREPQHF.

This clone was picked up one time. The V call is TRBV7-6, the J call TRBJ1-2, with TRBD1 identical over 7 bases. The ends lost 4 bases at V and 2 bases at J; junction bases unmatched: 4. Germline CDR1 reads SGHVS; CDR2 reads FNYEAQ. The CDR3 is made up of 14 amino acids. The CDR3 nucleotides are TGTGCCAGCAGCTCAGGGGACAGCAACTATGGCTACACCTTC. Translation gives CASSSGDSNYGYTF.

The chain uses TRBV7-3 and TRBJ2-1; 10 nucleotides agree with TRBD2. This CDR3 has 15 residues. With V trimmed by 5 bases and J by 4 bases, 5 bases remained unmatched. The germline CDR1 and CDR2 sequences are SGHTA and FQGTGA. CDR3: CASSRTSGAYNEQFF. DNA of the CDR3: TGTGCCAGCAGCCGTACTAGCGGGGCTTACAATGAGCAGTTCTTC.

The chain employs TRBV9 and TRBJ2-7, with 9 bases aligning to TRBD1. Losses at the gene ends were 4 bases for V and 7 bases for J; bases not matched to a gene: 12. The CDR3 extends over 15 amino acids. Germline V gene data show CDR1 as SGDLS and CDR2 as YYNGEE. The CDR3 region is CASSPLRGQGQEQYF. CDR3 sequence (DNA): TGTGCCAGCAGCCCCCTCCGGGGACAGGGCCAAGAGCAGTACTTC.

The rearrangement joins TRBV2 to TRBJ2-1; D is uncertain. V was cut by 3 bases and J by 1 base, with 7 bases left in between. Germline-derived CDR1 and CDR2 are SNHLY and FYNNEI. The CDR3 spans 14 residues. This chain's CDR3 is CASSENQSYNEQFF. DNA for the CDR3: TGTGCCAGCAGTGAGAATCAGTCCTACAATGAGCAGTTCTTC.

This clone was detected only a few times. The chain carries TRBV28 and TRBJ2-3; D not resolved. CDR1 is MDHEN and CDR2 is SYDVKM in the germline V gene. V was trimmed by 3 bases and J by 1 base, leaving 8 bases between them. CDR3 length: 14 residues. CDR3 loop: CASSFLAGTDTQYF. CDR3 DNA sequence: TGTGCCAGCAGTTTTTTGGCGGGCACAGATACGCAGTATTTT. The full variable domain, its missing parts supplied by reference TRBV28 and TRBJ2-3, is DVKVTQSSRYLVKRTGEKVFLECVQDMDHENMFWYRQDPGLGLRLIYFSYDVKMKEKGDIPEGYSVSREKKERFSLILESASTNQTSMYLCASSFLAGTDTQYFGPGTRLTVL.

The V call is TRBV11-3, the J call TRBJ1-2; 8 bases line up with TRBD1. The V gene end was trimmed by 5 bases and the J gene end by 6 bases; junction bases not matched to a gene: 8. CDR3 length: 14 residues. Germline assignment: CDR1 SGHNT and CDR2 YENEEA. CDR3: CASSGETGVHGYTF. In DNA, the CDR3 is TGTGCCAGCAGCGGGGAGACAGGGGTACATGGCTACACCTTC.

The CDR3 sequence: CASSDTGSPYEQYF. The CDR3 coding sequence is TGTGCCAGCAGTGACACAGGATCACCCTACGAGCAGTACTTC. The chain has TRBV6-1 and TRBJ2-7, with a possible D match to TRBD1 (5 bases). Deletions cut 3 bases from V and 2 bases from J, with 11 bases between. The CDR3 is made up of 14 amino acids. The V gene's germline CDR1 is MNHNS and CDR2 SASEGT.

This chain links TRBV3-1 (or the pseudogene TRBV3-2) with TRBJ2-6, with D perhaps TRBD1 (6 bases). Trimming took off 4 bases at V and 4 bases at J, with 11 bases between the two ends. CDR1 and CDR2 (germline): LGHDT, YNNKEL (reference sequence). The CDR3 covers 15 residues. The chain's CDR3 is CASSPLRGGANVLTF. In DNA, the CDR3 is TGTGCCAGCAGCCCCCTGAGGGGGGGGGCCAACGTCCTGACTTTC.

V usage is TRBV7-8 and J usage is TRBJ1-5; no clear D. The CDR3 has 16 residues. Trimming removed 1 base from V and 1 base from J, with 11 bases in between. CDR1 is SGHVS, CDR2 FQNEAQ, per germline. This CDR3 is CASSLEAAGSNQPQHF. CDR3 nucleotide sequence: TGTGCCAGCAGCTTAGAGGCTGCGGGGAGCAATCAGCCCCAGCATTTT.

This chain links TRBV30 with TRBJ1-3; 8 bases agree with TRBD1. Trimming cost V 2 bases and J 7 bases; bases outside gene matches: 4. The CDR3 consists of 13 residues. Per the germline V gene, CDR1 is GTSNPN and CDR2 is SVGIG (reference sequence). The CDR3 DNA follows: TGTGCCTGGAGTATGTCAGGGGGCAACACCATATATTTT. It yields the protein CAWSMSGGNTIYF. The full variable domain, rest sourced from reference TRBV30 and TRBJ1-3, is SQTIHQWPATLVQPVGSPLSLECTVEGTSNPNLYWYRQAAGRGLQLLFYSVGIGQISSEVPQNLSASRPQDRQFILSSKKLLLSDSGFYLCAWSMSGGNTIYFGEGSWLTVV.

The chain couples TRBV7-2 to TRBJ1-4, with 10 bases fitting TRBD1. This CDR3 contains 15 residues. The trim removed 4 bases at V and 8 bases at J, leaving 7 bases unmatched. Germline V CDR1 and CDR2: SGHTA, FQGNSA. Here the CDR3 reads CASSSPDRGEEKLFF. The CDR3 coding sequence is TGTGCCAGCAGCTCCCCGGACAGGGGGGAAGAAAAACTGTTTTTT.

In DNA, the CDR3 is TGTGCCAGCAGCGTAATACAGGGGGGATCCGGGGAGCTGTTTTTT. This sequence encodes CASSVIQGGSGELFF. The gene calls are TRBV9 and TRBJ2-2; the match to TRBD1 covers 8 bases. Trimming cost V 1 base and J 6 bases; bases outside gene matches: 5. Per the germline V gene, CDR1 is SGDLS and CDR2 is YYNGEE. This CDR3 has 15 residues.

This chain connects TRBV6-4 to TRBJ1-2, with TRBD1 matching 7 bases. V dropped 6 bases and J dropped 2; count of bases not matched to a gene: 9. The CDR3 loop spans 15 amino acids. The germline V gene has CDR1 MRHNA and CDR2 SNTAGT. The CDR3: CASRGGLGHNYGYTF. The CDR3 region has the DNA TGTGCCAGCAGAGGGGGCCTAGGACACAACTATGGCTACACCTTC.